A single sample is the source of the 14 T cell receptor beta chains below, sequenced in a study of beta chain features in type 1 diabetes (dated by TCRdb to 2016 to 2018). The investigation overall reported the following: A moderate but significant shortening of TCRB CDR3 length was observed in type 1 diabetes patients in all four CD4+ subsets.

The antigens for these receptors are not known. The method behind the library was the immunoSEQ multiplex PCR assay. The entire amount of isolated RNA was reverse transcribed using the High Capacity cDNA Reverse Transcription Kit, so the sequenced TCRB transcripts were expressed ones. The clones in this table, taken by TCRdb from immuneACCESS, are in-frame only. Not every clone is retained; where verified, under half of the shortfall comes from an unresolved V gene, and the cause of the rest is unknown. This sample is represented by some 360,000 clones; around 9.6% of them were singletons. The ten most abundant clones make up over 0.45% of the sample. Input material: central memory CD4+ T cells from blood. The receptors come from a man in his thirties or forties with type 1 diabetes.

In DNA form, the CDR3 reads TGTGCCAGCAGTCCGGAGACAGGGACAAGATACGAGCAGTACTTC. Its translation is CASSPETGTRYEQYF. This chain links TRBV28 with TRBJ2-7, with TRBD1 matching over 7 bases. V lost 5 bases, J lost 4 bases, and 11 bases stayed unmatched. This CDR3 has 15 residues. In germline, CDR1 is MDHEN, CDR2 SYDVKM.

DNA of the CDR3: TGTGCCATCAGTGACGTCGGGGCGAAAAACATTCAGTACTTC. Protein product: CAISDVGAKNIQYF. This chain connects TRBV10-3 to TRBJ2-4; D may correspond to TRBD1 or TRBD2 (5 bases each). CDR1 is ENHRY and CDR2 is SYGVKD in the germline V gene. The V end lost 3 bases, the J end lost 4 bases, and 10 bases lay between the germline ends. The CDR3 is 14 residues long.

This clone was recorded many times. J is TRBJ1-2 and V is TRBV21-1; the table's TRBD1 call for D was not verified on the DNA. TRBV21-1 is a known pseudogene. The CDR3 runs to 11 residues. The CDR3: CARRGLDGYTF. In DNA form, the CDR3 reads TGTGCCAGAAGGGGGCTAGATGGCTACACCTTC.

The sample holds a few counts of this clone. This chain connects TRBV28 to TRBJ2-1, with 8 nucleotides matching TRBD2. V lost 5 bases, J lost 5 bases, and 5 bases stayed unmatched. The germline V gene has CDR1 MDHEN and CDR2 SYDVKM. This CDR3 is built from 14 residues. CDR3 sequence: CASSRAGDNNEQFF. CDR3 DNA: TGTGCCAGCAGTCGAGCGGGAGACAACAATGAGCAGTTCTTC.

This chain joins TRBV28 and TRBJ2-7; TRBD1 matches at 7 bases. In germline, CDR1 is MDHEN, CDR2 SYDVKM. The trim removed 4 bases at V and 2 bases at J, leaving 11 bases unmatched. CDR3 length equals 16 residues. CDR3 sequence: CASSSTGTASPYEQYF. Written as DNA, the CDR3 is TGTGCCAGCAGTTCGACCGGGACAGCGTCCCCCTACGAGCAGTACTTC.

For this clone: A much larger clone is a single base away; this may be a read error. The V and J genes are TRBV11-1 and TRBJ2-7; D not resolved. Germline-derived CDR1 and CDR2 are SGHAT and FQDESV (reference sequence). The CDR3 sequence is 14 residues long. Trimming pared 0 bases from V and 1 base from J, leaving 7 bases between. The CDR3 is CASSLAGRSYEQYF. CDR3 DNA: TGTGCCAGCAGCTTAGCGGGCAGGTCCTACGAGCAGTACTTC. Using reference TRBV11-1 and TRBJ2-7 for the parts outside the CDR3, the full variable domain is EAEVAQSPRYKITEKSQAVAFWCDPISGHATLYWYRQILGQGPELLVQFQDESVVDDSQLPKDRFSAERLKGVDSTLKIQPAELGDSAMYLCASSLAGRSYEQYFGPGTRLTVT.

V and J are TRBV6-6 and TRBJ2-5; possible D gene TRBD1, 5 bases. The germline gives CDR1 MNHNY, CDR2 SVGAGI (reference sequence). This CDR3 has 15 residues. Trimming cost V 5 bases and J 0 bases, with 13 bases left between them. The CDR3 is CASSRTSDNQETQYF. CDR3 nucleotides: TGTGCCAGCAGTCGGACCTCGGACAACCAAGAGACCCAGTACTTC.

This clone was counted between two and nine times. This CDR3 reads CASSLTFRLAGAKWSYEQYF. The CDR3 nucleotides are TGTGCCAGCAGTCTTACCTTCCGACTAGCGGGAGCTAAATGGTCCTACGAGCAGTACTTC. The V call is TRBV28, the J call TRBJ2-7, with 12 bases identical to TRBD2. The CDR3 loop spans 20 amino acids. The trim removed 5 bases at V and 1 base at J, leaving 18 bases unmatched. CDR1 MDHEN and CDR2 SYDVKM come from the germline V gene.

There are a few counts of this clone. V gene TRBV27 combines with J gene TRBJ1-5; D might be TRBD1 (5 bases). CDR3 length equals 13 residues. The V end was cut by 3 bases, the J end by 10 bases, with 13 bases between. The germline CDR1 and CDR2 sequences are MNHEY and SMNVEV (reference sequence). The DNA for the CDR3 is TGTGCCAGCAGTTTCGGGGGGAATCTCCCCCAGCATTTT. It yields the protein CASSFGGNLPQHF.

This clone has a handful of counts. Here the CDR3 DNA reads TGTGCCAGCAGCGTAGAGTGGGGGGGAGCTTATGGCTACACCTTC. Amino acids: CASSVEWGGAYGYTF. The rearrangement uses TRBV9 and TRBJ1-2; possible D gene TRBD1, 5 bases. This CDR3 region has 15 residues. V was pared by 0 bases and J by 5 bases, with 14 bases between. Germline V gene sequence: CDR1 SGDLS, CDR2 YYNGEE.

The chain recombines TRBV2 with TRBJ2-3; 9 bases match TRBD2. This CDR3 has 18 residues. Germline CDR1 is SNHLY and CDR2 is FYNNEI. J was trimmed by 1 base and V by 7 bases; bases with no gene match: 15. The CDR3 DNA reads TGTGCCAGCACCGCCCCGGGACTAGCCCATCGGGGCACAGATACGCAGTATTTT. Amino acid sequence: CASTAPGLAHRGTDTQYF.

This chain uses TRBV27 with TRBJ1-2; D perhaps matches TRBD1 (5 bases). Germline values: CDR1 MNHEY, CDR2 SMNVEV (reference sequence). The CDR3 runs 17 residues. Trimming stripped 5 bases from V and 1 base from J, with 20 bases between. CDR3 loop: CASSPPGGALRNYGYTF. The CDR3 DNA is TGTGCCAGCAGTCCGCCTGGGGGAGCCTTGCGTAACTATGGCTACACCTTC.

The gene calls are TRBV6-5 and TRBJ1-1; D possibly corresponds to TRBD1 (5 bases). Between the trimmed V and J ends, which lost 2 bases and 11 bases, there was a span of 15 bases. Germline CDR1 and CDR2: MNHEY and SVGAGI. This CDR3 has 13 amino acids. Here the CDR3 DNA reads TGTGCCAGCAGTTACGAGCAACTTGGGGGGGCTTTCTTT. It translates to CASSYEQLGGAFF.

With regard to this clone: A read error may produce the germline difference seen at one junction end. The V gene is TRBV7-2, the J gene TRBJ2-7, with D perhaps matching TRBD2 (6 bases). The CDR3 contains 13 residues. CDR1 is SGHTA, CDR2 FQGNSA, per germline. The CDR3: CASSLTLAGEQYF. In DNA, the CDR3 is TGCGCCAGCAGCCTAACTCTTGCGGGAGAGCAGTACTTC.